The clone carrying this T cell receptor beta chain was detected a few times. 13 Jbeta primers and 60 Vbeta primers were used for the PCR. TCRdb keeps only in-frame clones here, not all; method: immunoSEQ multiplex PCR. The repertoire holds some 87,000 clones, under 85% seen once, with approximately 7% in the top ten. The record originates from a study of cytomegalovirus exposure and HLA in healthy donors. The CDR3 consists of 16 residues. The germline V gene encodes CDR1 LGHNT and CDR2 FRNRAP. The V end lost 6 bases, the J end lost 7 bases, and 21 bases lay between the germline ends. Sequencing input: PBMCs. This sequence was found in a man between 45 and 60 years old in good health and CMV-seropositive. The V gene is TRBV12-5, the J gene TRBJ1-4; D is undetermined. The CDR3 protein is CASGLGRVRLGEKLFF. The CDR3 DNA follows: TGTGCTAGTGGCCTGGGGAGGGTGCGGTTGGGTGAAAAACTGTTTTTT.